The T cell receptor beta chain under discussion was sequenced for a study of PD-L1 blockade in urothelial cancer. Study at large: Patients went on atezolizumab in the mid-2010s, receiving 1,200 mg intravenously every 3 weeks.

Repertoires were generated with immunoSEQ multiplex PCR, while TCRdb's copy carries only in-frame clones and drops some. Here the sample spans approximately 52,000 clones, 60% to 85% being singletons. This clone was seen a single time. Germline CDR1 is SGHTA and CDR2 is FQGNSA. The length of the CDR3 is 13 residues. V lost 5 bases to trimming and J lost 8 bases; unmatched junction nucleotides: 6. The sample in question was PBMCs, obtained around atezolizumab (anti-PD-L1) treatment. The receptor comes from a man in his 70s with urothelial cancer. The V gene is TRBV7-2, the J gene TRBJ1-2; 9 bases match TRBD1. The CDR3 loop is CASSIDRGEGYTF. CDR3 bases: TGTGCCAGCAGCATCGACAGGGGGGAGGGCTACACCTTC.